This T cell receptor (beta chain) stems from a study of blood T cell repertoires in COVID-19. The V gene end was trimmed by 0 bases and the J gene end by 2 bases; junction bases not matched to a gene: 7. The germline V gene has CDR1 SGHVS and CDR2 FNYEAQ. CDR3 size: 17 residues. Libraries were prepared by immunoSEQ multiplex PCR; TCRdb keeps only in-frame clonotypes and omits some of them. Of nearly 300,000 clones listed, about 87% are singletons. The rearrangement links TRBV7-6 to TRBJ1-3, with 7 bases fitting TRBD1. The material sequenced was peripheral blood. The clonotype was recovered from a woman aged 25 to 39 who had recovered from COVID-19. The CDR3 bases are TGTGCCAGCAGCTTAGCCCCTACGACAGGGACTGGAAACACCATATATTTT. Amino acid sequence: CASSLAPTTGTGNTIYF.